This TCR beta chain was retrieved from a study of blood T cell repertoires in COVID-19. Study background: From the United States, Italy and Spain came samples of acute and convalescent COVID-19. The cDNA or gDNA used as material had been derived from T cells, B-cell-depleted T cells, or PBMCs.

The protocol was immunoSEQ multiplex PCR, while the TCRdb copy is restricted to in-frame clones and leaves out a portion. The table has around 100,000 clones, 81% seen once. This clonotype was obtained from a man at least 80 years old with COVID-19, enrolled during active disease. Sequencing used peripheral blood.

The CDR3, as DNA: TGCGCCAGCAGCTTGGATTCTAGTATTGTATTAGATACGCAGTATTTT. Translated, it gives CASSLDSSIVLDTQYF. The chain joins TRBV5-1 to TRBJ2-3; no firm D call. CDR1 and CDR2 (germline): SGHRS, YFSETQ. The CDR3 covers 16 residues. V dropped 0 bases and J dropped 5 bases, with 16 bases sitting between them. Filled out from reference TRBV5-1 and TRBJ2-3, the complete variable domain reads KAGVTQTPRYLIKTRGQQVTLSCSPISGHRSVSWYQQTPGQGLQFLFEYFSETQRNKGNFPGRFSGRQFSNSRSEMNVSTLELGDSALYLCASSLDSSIVLDTQYFGPGTRLTVL.